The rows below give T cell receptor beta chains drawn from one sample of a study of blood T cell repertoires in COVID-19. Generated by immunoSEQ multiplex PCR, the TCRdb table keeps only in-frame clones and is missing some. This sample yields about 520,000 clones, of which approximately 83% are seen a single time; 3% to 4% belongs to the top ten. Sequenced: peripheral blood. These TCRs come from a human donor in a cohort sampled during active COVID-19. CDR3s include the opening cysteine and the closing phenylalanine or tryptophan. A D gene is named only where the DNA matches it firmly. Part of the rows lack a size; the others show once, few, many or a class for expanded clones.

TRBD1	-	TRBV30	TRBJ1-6	CAWSVDRAYSPLHF	TGTGCCTGGAGCGTGGACAGGGCCTATTCACCCCTCCACTTT
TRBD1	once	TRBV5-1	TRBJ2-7	CASSRGTGTYEQYF	TGCGCCAGCAGCCGGGGGACAGGGACCTACGAGCAGTACTTC
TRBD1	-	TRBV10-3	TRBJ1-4	CAISPGQVGEKLFF	TGTGCCATCAGTCCGGGACAGGTCGGGGAAAAACTGTTTTTT
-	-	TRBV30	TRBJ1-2	CAWSVKGPLYGYTF	TGTGCCTGGAGTGTCAAGGGGCCCCTCTATGGCTACACCTTC
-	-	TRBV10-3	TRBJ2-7	CAISGGHTPKRYEQYF	TGTGCCATCAGTGGCGGACACACCCCAAAAAGGTACGAGCAGTACTTC
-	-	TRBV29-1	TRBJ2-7	CSGTGSPYEQYF	TGCAGCGGAACAGGGAGTCCCTACGAGCAGTACTTC
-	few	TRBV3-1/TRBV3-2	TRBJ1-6	CASSHSTPPLHF	TGTGCCAGCAGCCACTCTACCCCACCCCTCCACTTT
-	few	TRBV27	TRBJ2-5	CASSLTWEFQETQYF	TGTGCCAGCAGTCTCACCTGGGAGTTCCAAGAGACCCAGTACTTC
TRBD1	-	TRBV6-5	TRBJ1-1	CASRLEGARNAEAFF	TGTGCCAGCAGACTCGAGGGGGCGCGAAATGCTGAAGCTTTCTTT
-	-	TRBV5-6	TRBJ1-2	CASSSNRVIHGYTF	TGTGCCAGCAGCTCTAACAGGGTCATCCATGGCTACACCTTC
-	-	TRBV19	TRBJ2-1	CASSINRDNNEQFF	TGTGCCAGTAGTATAAACCGGGACAACAATGAGCAGTTCTTC
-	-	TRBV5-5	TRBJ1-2	CASSSLQGLGYGYTF	TGTGCCAGCAGCTCTTTACAGGGATTGGGGTATGGCTACACCTTC
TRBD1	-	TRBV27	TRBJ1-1	CASSRDRGRWTTEAFF	TGTGCCAGCAGTAGAGACAGGGGGCGCTGGACCACTGAAGCTTTCTTT
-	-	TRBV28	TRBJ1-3	CASSLEALNSGNTIYF	TGTGCCAGCAGTTTAGAGGCCCTTAACTCTGGAAACACCATATATTTT
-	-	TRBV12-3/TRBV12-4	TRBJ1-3	CASSFFGGNTIYF	TGTGCCAGCAGTTTTTTTGGCGGAAACACCATATATTTT
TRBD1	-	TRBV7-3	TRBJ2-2	CASSPNRGNGELFF	TGTGCCAGCAGCCCGAACAGGGGAAACGGGGAGCTGTTTTTT
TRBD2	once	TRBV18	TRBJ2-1	CASSPEKAGEPYNEQFF	TGTGCCAGCTCACCAGAGAAAGCGGGGGAACCTTACAATGAGCAGTTCTTC
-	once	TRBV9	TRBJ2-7	CASSVGLVDYEQYF	TGTGCCAGCAGCGTAGGACTGGTGGATTACGAGCAGTACTTC
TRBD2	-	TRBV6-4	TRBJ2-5	CASSDSREGLETQYF	TGTGCCAGCAGTGACTCGAGGGAGGGCCTCGAGACCCAGTACTTC
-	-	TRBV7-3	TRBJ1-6	CASSLIPGRRKSSYNSPLHF	TGTGCCAGCAGCTTAATTCCGGGAAGGAGAAAGAGCTCCTATAATTCACCCCTCCACTTT
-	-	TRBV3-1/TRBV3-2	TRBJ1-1	CASSQGRVGWAFF	TGTGCCAGCAGCCAAGGTCGGGTAGGATGGGCTTTCTTT
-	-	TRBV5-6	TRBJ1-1	CASSSGGGLNTEAFF	TGTGCCAGCAGCTCGGGAGGGGGACTCAACACTGAAGCTTTCTTT